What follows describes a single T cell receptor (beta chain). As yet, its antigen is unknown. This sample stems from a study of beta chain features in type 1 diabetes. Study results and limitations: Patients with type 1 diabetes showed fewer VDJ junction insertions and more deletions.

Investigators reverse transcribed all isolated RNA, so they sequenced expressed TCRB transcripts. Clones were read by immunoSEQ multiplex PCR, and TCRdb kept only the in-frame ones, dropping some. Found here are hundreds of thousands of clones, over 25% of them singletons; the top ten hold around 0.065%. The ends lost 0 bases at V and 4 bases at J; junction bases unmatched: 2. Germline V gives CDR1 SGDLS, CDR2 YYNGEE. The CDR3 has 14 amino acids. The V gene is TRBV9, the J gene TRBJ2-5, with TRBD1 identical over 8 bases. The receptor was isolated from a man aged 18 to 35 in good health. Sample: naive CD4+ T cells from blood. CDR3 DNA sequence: TGTGCCAGCAGCGTAGATACAGGGGGAGAGACCCAGTACTTC. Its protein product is CASSVDTGGETQYF.